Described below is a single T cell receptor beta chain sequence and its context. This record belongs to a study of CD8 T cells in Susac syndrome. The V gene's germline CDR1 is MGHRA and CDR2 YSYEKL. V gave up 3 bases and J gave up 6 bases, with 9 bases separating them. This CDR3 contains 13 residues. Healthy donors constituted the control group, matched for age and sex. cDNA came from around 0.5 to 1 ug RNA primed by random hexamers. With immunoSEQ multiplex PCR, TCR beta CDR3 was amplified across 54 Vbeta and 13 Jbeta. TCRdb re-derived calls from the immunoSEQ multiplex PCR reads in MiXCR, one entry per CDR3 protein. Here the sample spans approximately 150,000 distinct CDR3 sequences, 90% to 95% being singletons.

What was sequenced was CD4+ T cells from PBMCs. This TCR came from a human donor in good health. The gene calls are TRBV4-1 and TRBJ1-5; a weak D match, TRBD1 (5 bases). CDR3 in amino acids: CASSQGGFQPQHF. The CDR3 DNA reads TGCGCCAGCAGCCAGGGGGGGTTTCAGCCCCAGCATTTT.